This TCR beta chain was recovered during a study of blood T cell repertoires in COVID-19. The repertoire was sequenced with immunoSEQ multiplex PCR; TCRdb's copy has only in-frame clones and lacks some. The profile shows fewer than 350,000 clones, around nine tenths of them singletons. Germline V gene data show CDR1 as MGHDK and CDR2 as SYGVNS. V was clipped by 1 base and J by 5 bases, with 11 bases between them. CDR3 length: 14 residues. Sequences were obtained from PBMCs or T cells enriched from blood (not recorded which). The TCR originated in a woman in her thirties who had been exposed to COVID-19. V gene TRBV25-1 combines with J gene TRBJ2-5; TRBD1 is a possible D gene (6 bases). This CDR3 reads CASSEFSQGETQYF. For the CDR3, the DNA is TGTGCCAGCAGTGAATTTAGCCAGGGGGAGACCCAGTACTTC.